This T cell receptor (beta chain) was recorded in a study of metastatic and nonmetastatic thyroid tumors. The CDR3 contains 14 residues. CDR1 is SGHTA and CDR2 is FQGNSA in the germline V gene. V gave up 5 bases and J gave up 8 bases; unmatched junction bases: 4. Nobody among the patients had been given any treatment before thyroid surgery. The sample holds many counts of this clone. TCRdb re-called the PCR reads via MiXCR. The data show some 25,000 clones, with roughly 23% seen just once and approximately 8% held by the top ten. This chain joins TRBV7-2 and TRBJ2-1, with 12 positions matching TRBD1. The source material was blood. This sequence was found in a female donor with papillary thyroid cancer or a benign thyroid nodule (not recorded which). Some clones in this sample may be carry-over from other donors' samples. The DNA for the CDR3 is TGTGCCAGCAGCCGGGGACAGGGGGCCGATGAGCAGTTCTTC. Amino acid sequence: CASSRGQGADEQFF.